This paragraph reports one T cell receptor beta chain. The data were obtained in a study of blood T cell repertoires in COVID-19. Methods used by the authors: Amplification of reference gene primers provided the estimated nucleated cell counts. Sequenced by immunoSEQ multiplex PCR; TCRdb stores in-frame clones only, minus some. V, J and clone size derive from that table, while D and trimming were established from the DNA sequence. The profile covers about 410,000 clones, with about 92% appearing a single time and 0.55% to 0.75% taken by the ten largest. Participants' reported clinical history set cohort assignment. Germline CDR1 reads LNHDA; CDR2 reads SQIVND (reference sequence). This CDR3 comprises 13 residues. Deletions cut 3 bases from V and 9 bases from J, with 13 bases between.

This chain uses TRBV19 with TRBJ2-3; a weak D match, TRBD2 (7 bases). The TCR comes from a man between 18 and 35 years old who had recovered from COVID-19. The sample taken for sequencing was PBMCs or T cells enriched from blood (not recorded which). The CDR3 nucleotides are TGTGCCAGTAGTATTGAGGGGGGGAAGACGCAGTATTTT. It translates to CASSIEGGKTQYF.